A selection of T cell receptor beta chains follows, all from one sample in a study of blood T cell repertoires in COVID-19. This table comes from immunoSEQ multiplex PCR, and its TCRdb copy is limited to in-frame clones, with some not included. The table includes roughly 150,000 clones, around 84% detected once. The sequenced sample consisted of PBMCs or T cells enriched from blood (not recorded which). All receptors come from a man aged 40-49 years who had recovered from COVID-19. Both conserved end residues are part of each CDR3. A D gene is named only where the DNA matches it firmly.

V gene: TRBV27; D gene: TRBD1; J gene: TRBJ1-6; CDR3 protein: CASSPHRDRGNSPLHF; CDR3 DNA: TGTGCCAGCAGCCCCCACCGGGACAGGGGCAATTCACCCCTCCACTTT
V gene: TRBV12-2; D gene: NA; J gene: TRBJ1-3; CDR3 protein: CASRFSPGQGELSGNTIYF; CDR3 DNA: TGTGCAAGTCGCTTTTCCCCGGGACAGGGAGAACTCTCTGGAAACACCATATATTTT
V gene: TRBV3-1/TRBV3-2; D gene: NA; J gene: TRBJ2-5; CDR3 protein: CASSPPEETQYF; CDR3 DNA: TGTGCCAGCAGCCCGCCGGAAGAGACCCAGTACTTC
V gene: TRBV6-5; D gene: NA; J gene: TRBJ1-1; CDR3 protein: CASESTRTGSAEAFF; CDR3 DNA: TGTGCCAGCGAGTCCACACGAACGGGGAGCGCTGAAGCTTTCTTT
V gene: TRBV5-1; D gene: TRBD2; J gene: TRBJ2-3; CDR3 protein: CASAGGGVGDTQYF; CDR3 DNA: TGCGCCAGCGCGGGGGGAGGGGTCGGTGATACGCAGTATTTT
V gene: TRBV3-1/TRBV3-2; D gene: TRBD1; J gene: TRBJ2-3; CDR3 protein: CASSHLGQGRGDTQYF; CDR3 DNA: TGTGCCAGCAGCCACCTAGGACAGGGACGGGGAGATACGCAGTATTTT
V gene: TRBV5-4; D gene: TRBD2; J gene: TRBJ2-1; CDR3 protein: CASSVLAGAYNEQFF; CDR3 DNA: TGTGCCAGCAGCGTTCTAGCGGGGGCCTACAATGAGCAGTTCTTC
V gene: TRBV4-1; D gene: TRBD2; J gene: TRBJ2-1; CDR3 protein: CASSLAGGPPYNEQFF; CDR3 DNA: TGCGCCAGCAGCCTAGCGGGGGGGCCGCCCTACAATGAGCAGTTCTTC
V gene: TRBV29-1; D gene: TRBD2; J gene: TRBJ2-3; CDR3 protein: CSVEGTSGGLDTQYF; CDR3 DNA: TGCAGCGTTGAAGGGACTAGCGGGGGGTTGGATACGCAGTATTTT
V gene: TRBV6-5; D gene: TRBD1; J gene: TRBJ1-2; CDR3 protein: CASSRDRAEGYGYTF; CDR3 DNA: TGTGCCAGCAGCCGCGACAGGGCAGAGGGCTATGGCTACACCTTC